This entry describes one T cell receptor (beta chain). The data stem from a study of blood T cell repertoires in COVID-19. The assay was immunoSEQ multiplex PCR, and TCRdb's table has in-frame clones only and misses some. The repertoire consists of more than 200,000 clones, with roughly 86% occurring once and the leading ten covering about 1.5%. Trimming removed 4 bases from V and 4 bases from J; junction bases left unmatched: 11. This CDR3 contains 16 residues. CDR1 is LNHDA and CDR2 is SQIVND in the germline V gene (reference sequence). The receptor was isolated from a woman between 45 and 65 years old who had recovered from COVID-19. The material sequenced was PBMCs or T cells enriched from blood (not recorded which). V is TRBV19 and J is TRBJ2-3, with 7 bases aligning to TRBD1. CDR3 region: CASSKVRGTRPDTQYF. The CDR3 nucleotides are TGTGCCAGTAGTAAGGTCAGGGGGACCCGTCCAGATACGCAGTATTTT.